This T cell receptor beta chain was profiled in a study of blood T cell repertoires in COVID-19. Study overall: Nucleic acid was either cDNA or gDNA, and it came from T cells, B-cell-depleted T cells, or PBMCs.

This clone was counted once. Original methodology: The assay estimated nucleated cells by amplifying reference gene primers. Libraries were prepared by immunoSEQ multiplex PCR; TCRdb keeps only in-frame clonotypes and omits some of them. That table is the source of V, J and clone size, and D and trimming were worked out from the DNA. This sample yields around 460,000 clones, of which approximately 90% are seen a single time; roughly 0.84% belongs to the top ten. V lost 5 bases to trimming and J lost 7 bases; unmatched junction nucleotides: 9. The germline V gene encodes CDR1 SGHKS and CDR2 YYEKEE (reference sequence). The CDR3 spans 14 residues.

This sequence originates from a young man with COVID-19, enrolled during active disease. The gene calls are TRBV5-5 and TRBJ1-2, with 9 bases aligning to TRBD1. Sequenced sample: peripheral blood. DNA of the CDR3: TGTGCCAGCAGATACGGACAGGGGATGGGTGGCTACACCTTC. Its translation is CASRYGQGMGGYTF. The full variable domain, rest sourced from reference TRBV5-5 and TRBJ1-2, is DAGVTQSPTHLIKTRGQQVTLRCSPISGHKSVSWYQQVLGQGPQFIFQYYEKEERGRGNFPDRFSARQFPNYSSELNVNALLLGDSALYLCASRYGQGMGGYTFGSGTRLTVV.